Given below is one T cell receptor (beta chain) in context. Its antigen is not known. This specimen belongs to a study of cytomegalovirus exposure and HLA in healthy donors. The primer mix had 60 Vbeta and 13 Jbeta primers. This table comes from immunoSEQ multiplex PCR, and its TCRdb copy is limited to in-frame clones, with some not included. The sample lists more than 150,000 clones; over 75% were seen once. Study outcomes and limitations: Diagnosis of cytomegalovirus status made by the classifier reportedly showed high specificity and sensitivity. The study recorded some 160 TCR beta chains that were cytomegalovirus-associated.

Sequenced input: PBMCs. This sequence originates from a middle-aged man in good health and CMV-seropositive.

DNA of the CDR3: TGTGCCACCAGCAGAGGTGCAGGGGGACCCTTCTATGGCTACACCTTC. Protein: CATSRGAGGPFYGYTF. The rearrangement links TRBV15 to TRBJ1-2; 7 bases are shared with TRBD1. The CDR3 runs 16 residues. With 1 base clipped from V and 4 bases from J, the junction kept 9 bases outside the gene matches. Germline CDR1 LNHNV, CDR2 YYDKDF (reference sequence).